The clone carrying this T cell receptor beta chain has more than one count but fewer than ten. The data were taken from a study of Ad26.COV2.S vaccination and SARS-CoV-2 variants. This table comes from immunoSEQ multiplex PCR, and its TCRdb copy is limited to in-frame clones, with some not included. This table has roughly 380,000 clones, about 90% appearing once. CDR3 length equals 14 residues. V gave up 3 bases and J gave up 0 bases, with 8 bases separating them. Germline CDR1 and CDR2: SNHLY and FYNNEI. Sequenced here: peripheral blood, sampled after recovery from COVID-19. This clonotype was obtained from a human donor who had recovered from COVID-19. This chain links TRBV2 with TRBJ2-5, with D perhaps matching TRBD2 (5 bases). The CDR3 DNA is TGTGCCAGCAGTGATGGACTGTACCAAGAGACCCAGTACTTC. Translated, it gives CASSDGLYQETQYF.